Listed below are T cell receptor beta chains from one sample, sequenced in a study of blood T cells in healthy people across ages. From the 5' RACE reads, TCRdb called clonotypes with MiXCR, one entry per CDR3 protein. The sample shows hundreds of thousands of distinct CDR3 sequences, roughly 24% of them seen only once. This sample also belongs to another study, concerning T cells of mothers and their children.

The sequenced sample was blood. These receptors came from a boy between 10 and 17 years old in good health. CDR3s include the opening cysteine and the closing phenylalanine or tryptophan. A D gene is named only where the DNA matches it firmly. Not every row has a clone size; where given, it reads once, few, many or a size class.

.,TRBJ2-1,TRBV6-5,.,CASSYSPRGGEQFF,TGTGCCAGCAGTTACTCCCCCCGTGGCGGTGAGCAGTTCTTC
.,TRBJ1-4,TRBV12-3/TRBV12-4,few,CASNIQGFGEKLFF,TGTGCCAGCAATATACAGGGCTTTGGGGAAAAACTGTTTTTT
.,TRBJ2-5,TRBV20-1,.,CSARVTSRETQYF,TGCAGTGCTAGGGTTACTAGTAGGGAGACCCAGTACTTC
.,TRBJ2-4,TRBV25-1,.,CASQSTGIAKNIQYF,TGTGCCAGCCAATCAACCGGGATAGCCAAAAACATTCAGTACTTC
.,TRBJ2-3,TRBV10-3,once,CAISGDNLVPDTQYF,TGTGCCATCAGTGGTGACAATCTGGTTCCAGATACGCAGTATTTT
.,TRBJ2-1,TRBV28,few,CASSPPGGSSSYNEQFF,TGTGCCAGCAGCCCCCCCGGGGGATCGAGCTCCTACAATGAGCAGTTCTTC
.,TRBJ1-2,TRBV12-3/TRBV12-4,.,CASSLRGRRHYGYTF,TGTGCCAGCAGTTTACGGGGCCGACGACACTATGGCTACACCTTC
.,TRBJ1-1,TRBV10-3,many,CAISSPVARFF,TGTGCCATCAGTTCTCCCGTCGCCAGGTTCTTT
TRBD2,TRBJ2-1,TRBV20-1,few,CSATLQGLAGYNEQFF,TGCAGTGCTACCCTACAGGGGCTAGCGGGGTACAATGAGCAGTTCTTC
TRBD2,TRBJ2-7,TRBV2,few,CASLRTSGSYEQYF,TGTGCCAGCCTAAGGACTAGCGGGAGCTACGAGCAGTACTTC
.,TRBJ2-5,TRBV4-2,.,CASSQDPGVDQYF,TGTGCCAGCAGCCAAGATCCGGGGGTGGACCAGTACTTC
.,TRBJ2-5,TRBV27,.,CASSKNPGDVLETQYF,TGTGCCAGCAGTAAAAACCCAGGGGATGTGCTGGAGACCCAGTACTTC
.,TRBJ2-7,TRBV10-3,.,CAISDRSDEQYF,TGTGCCATCAGTGACCGTTCCGACGAGCAGTACTTC
TRBD1,TRBJ2-7,TRBV20-1,.,CSAPARDRQTYEQYF,TGCAGTGCCCCTGCCCGGGACAGACAGACCTACGAGCAGTACTTC
.,TRBJ2-5,TRBV29-1,.,CSVEVRSKTQYF,TGCAGCGTTGAGGTACGCAGCAAGACCCAGTACTTC
TRBD2,TRBJ2-5,TRBV2,few,CASRRDYRETQYF,TGTGCCAGCAGGAGGGACTACAGGGAGACCCAGTACTTC
.,TRBJ2-3,TRBV29-1,.,CSVPDRGYQSQYF,TGCAGCGTCCCCGACAGAGGGTATCAGTCGCAGTATTTT
.,TRBJ2-3,TRBV6-5,.,CASSRDLDTQYF,TGTGCCAGCAGCCGTGACCTAGATACGCAGTATTTT
.,TRBJ2-2,TRBV7-3,few,CASSRSHGASNTGELFF,TGTGCCAGCAGCCGTTCTCACGGGGCCTCGAACACCGGGGAGCTGTTTTTT
.,TRBJ2-7,TRBV12-3/TRBV12-4,.,CASSLGAISYEQYF,TGTGCCAGCAGTTTAGGGGCTATCTCCTACGAGCAGTACTTC
TRBD2,TRBJ2-1,TRBV12-3/TRBV12-4,.,CASYRLGSGGISSYNEQFF,TGTGCCAGCTATCGGTTGGGGTCGGGGGGAATTAGCTCCTACAATGAGCAGTTCTTC
.,TRBJ2-5,TRBV5-1,.,CASSWRRASLQETQYF,TGCGCCAGCAGCTGGAGGAGGGCCTCCCTCCAAGAGACCCAGTACTTC